This T cell receptor (beta chain) was identified during a study of blood T cell repertoires in COVID-19. In the study overall: The study drew acute and convalescent COVID-19 samples from the United States, Italy and Spain.

Libraries were prepared by immunoSEQ multiplex PCR; TCRdb keeps only in-frame clonotypes and omits some of them. The sample has some 150,000 clones, around 80% seen once. The CDR3 extends over 14 amino acids. Germline-derived CDR1 and CDR2 are LNHDA and SQIVND (reference sequence). With 3 bases removed from V and 6 bases from J, the gap between germline ends came to 12 bases. The rearrangement uses TRBV19 and TRBJ1-5; the D gene is possibly TRBD1 (6 bases). The receptor was derived from a woman between 45 and 65 years old with acute or convalescent COVID-19. Material: peripheral blood. CDR3 residues: CASSIAGDGQPQHF. CDR3 in DNA: TGTGCCAGTAGTATCGCAGGGGATGGTCAGCCCCAGCATTTT. Supplemented by reference TRBV19 and TRBJ1-5, the full variable domain reads DGGITQSPKYLFRKEGQNVTLSCEQNLNHDAMYWYRQDPGQGLRLIYYSQIVNDFQKGDIAEGYSVSREKKESFPLTVTSAQKNPTAFYLCASSIAGDGQPQHFGDGTRLSIL.